This T cell receptor beta chain was identified in a study of T cell responses to AZD1222 COVID-19 vaccine. The assay was immunoSEQ multiplex PCR, and TCRdb's table has in-frame clones only and misses some. Of approximately 110,000 clones listed, approximately 89% are singletons. This clone was observed once. The target antigen is unknown. CDR1 and CDR2 (germline): ENHRY, SYGVKD. The CDR3 totals 14 residues. Trimming took off 2 bases at V and 1 base at J, with 8 bases between the two ends. Study-wide findings and caveats: CD4 TCRs associated with vaccination spanned spike, dominating at 160-218 and 743-854.

This specimen was peripheral blood, taken on day 0 of AZD1222 vaccination. The chain recombines TRBV10-3 with TRBJ1-1; no clear D gene. The receptor was isolated from an adult in good health. The CDR3 coding sequence is TGTGCCATCAGTGAGGGGCAGCCGAACACTGAAGCTTTCTTT. Amino acid sequence: CAISEGQPNTEAFF.